Listed here are 23 T cell receptor beta chains from one sample, sequenced in a study of PD-1 blockade in classical Hodgkin lymphoma. Generated by immunoSEQ multiplex PCR, the TCRdb table keeps only in-frame clones and is missing some. Among 20,000 to 25,000 clones, just over 75% were seen once, and the ten largest hold 40%. Relapse after autologous stem cell transplantation occurred in every patient, and brentuximab vedotin exposure varied. Sequencing used peripheral blood mononuclear cells (PBMCs), obtained before the second cycle of nivolumab. These receptors all stem from a human donor with classical Hodgkin lymphoma.

This clone was seen just once. The V gene is TRBV19, the J gene TRBJ2-3; TRBD1 is a possible D gene (6 bases). V lost 3 bases, J lost 2 bases, and 9 bases lay in between. Germline V lookup: CDR1 LNHDA, CDR2 SQIVND (reference sequence). The CDR3 length is 14 residues. This CDR3 reads CASSIGQSTDTQYF. CDR3 nucleotides: TGTGCCAGTAGTATCGGACAGTCCACAGATACGCAGTATTTT. The variable domain in full, with the rest retrieved from reference TRBV19 and TRBJ2-3, is DGGITQSPKYLFRKEGQNVTLSCEQNLNHDAMYWYRQDPGQGLRLIYYSQIVNDFQKGDIAEGYSVSREKKESFPLTVTSAQKNPTAFYLCASSIGQSTDTQYFGPGTRLTVL.

There are a few counts of this clone. Within the sample, other DNA sequences also encode this same CDR3. This chain uses TRBV14 with TRBJ2-7; D is possibly TRBD2 (5 bases). The CDR3 length is 12 residues. The germline gives CDR1 SGHDN, CDR2 FVKESK. Trimming stripped 4 bases from V and 3 bases from J, with 7 bases between. CDR3 in DNA: TGTGCCAGCAGCCCGAGCGGCTACGAGCAGTACTTC. Residues: CASSPSGYEQYF.

The rearrangement joins TRBV7-6 to TRBJ1-3; 7 bases line up with TRBD1. CDR3 length equals 15 residues. Germline V CDR1 and CDR2: SGHVS, FNYEAQ. Trimming cost V 5 bases and J 3 bases; bases outside gene matches: 7. The CDR3 region has the DNA TGTGCCAGCAGCGCCTCGACAGGGCTTGGAAACACCATATATTTT. It specifies CASSASTGLGNTIYF.

The gene calls are TRBV28 and TRBJ2-5, with 9 nucleotides matching TRBD2. This CDR3 contains 15 residues. The ends lost 4 bases at V and 2 bases at J; junction bases unmatched: 5. CDR1 and CDR2 (germline): MDHEN, SYDVKM. The DNA for the CDR3 is TGTGCCAGCAGTTCCACTAGCGGGTTGCAAGAGACCCAGTACTTC. Translating it yields CASSSTSGLQETQYF. Based on the CDR3 plus reference TRBV28 and TRBJ2-5, the full variable domain is DVKVTQSSRYLVKRTGEKVFLECVQDMDHENMFWYRQDPGLGLRLIYFSYDVKMKEKGDIPEGYSVSREKKERFSLILESASTNQTSMYLCASSSTSGLQETQYFGPGTRLLVL.

This chain joins TRBV6-6 and TRBJ1-1; D is ambiguous. V lost 4 bases, J lost 2 bases, and 11 bases lay in between. The CDR3 is made up of 14 amino acids. CDR1 and CDR2 (germline): MNHNY, SVGAGI (reference sequence). This CDR3 reads CASSWQLINTEAFF. The CDR3 DNA reads TGTGCCAGCAGTTGGCAGCTGATTAACACTGAAGCTTTCTTT.

This CDR3 is CASSFGQQETQYF. CDR3 nucleotides: TGTGCCAGCAGCTTCGGTCAGCAAGAGACCCAGTACTTC. V and J are TRBV7-6 and TRBJ2-5; no definite D call. Germline V gene data show CDR1 as SGHVS and CDR2 as FNYEAQ. V was shortened by 3 bases and J by 2 bases, with 7 bases between the two germline ends. The CDR3 runs to 13 residues.

This clone was seen a handful of times. The CDR3 here is CASSYRGDPNQPQHF. The CDR3 DNA is TGTGCCAGCAGTTATCGGGGGGACCCCAATCAGCCCCAGCATTTT. The chain links TRBV6-5 to TRBJ1-5, with D possibly matching TRBD1 (5 bases). Per the germline V gene, CDR1 is MNHEY and CDR2 is SVGAGI. V lost 3 bases, J lost 3 bases, and 12 bases lay in between. The CDR3 contains 15 residues.

This clone turned up a few times. The chain carries TRBV7-9 and TRBJ1-1; perhaps TRBD1 as D (6 bases). The V gene's germline CDR1 is SEHNR and CDR2 FQNEAQ (reference sequence). The CDR3 runs to 12 residues. V was pared by 1 base and J by 8 bases, with 8 bases between. The CDR3 sequence: CASSLVTGEAFF. CDR3 coding DNA: TGTGCCAGCAGCTTAGTTACAGGGGAAGCTTTCTTT.

This sequence joins TRBV4-1 and TRBJ2-7; perhaps TRBD2 as D (6 bases). V shed 1 base and J shed 4 bases, with 14 bases lying between them. The germline gives CDR1 MGHRA, CDR2 YSYEKL. This CDR3 comprises 15 residues. CDR3 residues: CASSQVSGGTYEQYF. The CDR3 nucleotides read TGCGCCAGCAGCCAAGTTAGTGGGGGGACTTACGAGCAGTACTTC.

The chain combines TRBV28 with TRBJ1-1; no clear D gene. Trimming took 4 bases from V and 4 from J, leaving 10 bases between them. The CDR3 contains 13 residues. Germline CDR1 reads MDHEN; CDR2 reads SYDVKM. The CDR3 region is CASSSPAGTEAFF. CDR3 in DNA: TGTGCCAGCAGTTCCCCGGCGGGCACTGAAGCTTTCTTT.

The V and J genes are TRBV20-1 and TRBJ2-2; D is unclear. Trimming took 0 bases from V and 7 from J, leaving 3 bases between them. CDR3 length: 11 residues. The germline V gene has CDR1 DFQATT and CDR2 SNEGSKA (reference sequence). The CDR3 coding sequence is TGCAGTGCTAGAGAGGACGGGGAGCTGTTTTTT. Its protein is CSAREDGELFF.

The chain joins TRBV6-5 to TRBJ2-1; TRBD1 agrees at 8 bases. CDR3 length equals 15 residues. Germline V gene lookup returns CDR1 MNHEY and CDR2 SVGAGI. The ends lost 8 bases at V and 6 bases at J; junction bases unmatched: 12. The CDR3 DNA reads TGTGCCAGCGCCCAAAGGACAGGGCTCGGCAATGAGCAGTTCTTC. This sequence encodes CASAQRTGLGNEQFF.

The chain combines TRBV7-6 with TRBJ2-5; 9 positions match TRBD2. Trimming took 4 bases from V and 5 from J; bases not matched to a gene: 17. This CDR3 is built from 18 residues. Germline-derived CDR1 and CDR2 are SGHVS and FNYEAQ. CDR3 sequence reads: CASSSGPWREGRGETQYF. The CDR3 coding sequence is TGTGCCAGCAGCTCCGGCCCATGGCGGGAGGGCCGTGGTGAGACCCAGTACTTC.

This clone is categorized as medium-sized (0.01 to 0.1%). The rearrangement uses TRBV29-1 and TRBJ2-3, with a tentative D call TRBD1 (6 bases). CDR1 SQVTM and CDR2 ANQGSEA come from the germline V gene. Trimming stripped 4 bases from V and 2 bases from J, with 19 bases between. This CDR3 spans 16 amino acids. The CDR3 here is CSVVSSRGSFTDTQYF. For the CDR3, the DNA is TGCAGCGTTGTATCATCCAGGGGCAGCTTCACAGATACGCAGTATTTT.

V is TRBV5-1 and J is TRBJ1-1, with D possibly TRBD1 on 5 matching bases. The CDR3 consists of 14 residues. V was cut by 4 bases and J by 4 bases, with 14 bases left in between. Germline-derived CDR1 and CDR2 are SGHRS and YFSETQ. The CDR3 protein is CASSPGGISTEAFF. The CDR3 coding sequence is TGCGCCAGCAGCCCCGGGGGTATAAGCACTGAAGCTTTCTTT.

The J gene is TRBJ2-5, the V gene TRBV1; TRBD2, as called in the table, went unchecked against the DNA. TRBV1 is a pseudogene segment. The CDR3 sequence is 17 residues long. The DNA of the CDR3 is TGCACCAGCAGCCAAGATCATTTGGGGCGGGAAAAAGAGACCCAGTACTTC. Translation gives CTSSQDHLGREKETQYF.

V gene TRBV6-1 combines with J gene TRBJ2-7; the D gene could be TRBD1 or TRBD2 (6 bases each). The CDR3 totals 14 residues. From germline, CDR1 is MNHNS and CDR2 SASEGT. The ends were cut back, 8 bases at V and 0 bases at J, with 14 bases in the middle. The CDR3 DNA sequence: TGTGCCAGCCAACGGGGGCCTAGCTCCTACGAGCAGTACTTC. Protein sequence: CASQRGPSSYEQYF.

The J gene is TRBJ1-2, the V gene TRBV5-1; D not certain. Deletions cut 1 base from V and 4 bases from J, with 8 bases between. This CDR3 has 13 residues. The germline gives CDR1 SGHRS, CDR2 YFSETQ. The CDR3 bases are TGCGCCAGCAGCTTGTTGGGAGGCTATGGCTACACCTTC. Translation gives CASSLLGGYGYTF.

The gene calls are TRBV20-1 and TRBJ2-3, with no clear D. The germline V gene has CDR1 DFQATT and CDR2 SNEGSKA (reference sequence). The length of the CDR3 is 11 residues. The V gene lost 6 bases and the J gene lost 2 bases, with 6 bases spanning the gap. This CDR3 is CSASYTDTQYF. CDR3 DNA sequence: TGCAGTGCGTCCTACACAGATACGCAGTATTTT.

This clone has just one count. The rearrangement links TRBV7-9 to TRBJ2-1, with D possibly being TRBD1 or TRBD2 (5 bases each). CDR1 SEHNR and CDR2 FQNEAQ come from the germline V gene (reference sequence). With 1 base removed from V and 11 bases from J, the gap between germline ends came to 12 bases. This CDR3 contains 13 residues. CDR3 loop: CASSLVGTAKQFF. CDR3 DNA: TGTGCCAGCAGCTTAGTAGGGACGGCGAAGCAGTTCTTC.

The chain carries TRBV19 and TRBJ1-2, with TRBD1 as a possible D gene (6 bases). CDR3 length equals 14 residues. CDR1 LNHDA and CDR2 SQIVND come from the germline V gene (reference sequence). Trimming removed 4 bases from V and 2 bases from J, with 11 bases in between. Here the CDR3 DNA reads TGTGCCAGTAGTACTCGCGGACAGAACTATGGCTACACCTTC. It translates to CASSTRGQNYGYTF.

The chain has TRBV19 and TRBJ2-7, with 7 bases that match TRBD2. J lost 2 bases, V lost 1 base, and 5 bases had no gene match. The CDR3 runs 15 residues. In germline, CDR1 is LNHDA, CDR2 SQIVND (reference sequence). The CDR3 reads CASSIGPSGAYEQYF. The CDR3 DNA sequence: TGTGCCAGTAGTATAGGCCCTAGCGGAGCCTACGAGCAGTACTTC.

The rearrangement joins TRBV5-1 to TRBJ2-7; D is possibly TRBD1 or TRBD2 (5 bases each). Germline values: CDR1 SGHRS, CDR2 YFSETQ. The CDR3 consists of 13 residues. With 2 bases removed from V and 5 bases from J, the gap between germline ends came to 11 bases. The CDR3 DNA sequence: TGCGCCAGCAGCTTAGGGGACGTTGACGAGCAGTACTTC. This translates into CASSLGDVDEQYF.